This T cell receptor (beta chain) was identified in a study of shared clonotypes between healthy human individuals. Germline CDR1 MNHNY, CDR2 SVGAGI (reference sequence). The V end lost 8 bases, the J end lost 1 base, and 11 bases lay between the germline ends. CDR3 length equals 14 residues. Investigators divided CD4+ cells into CD45RA+ naive and CD45RA-negative memory subsets. This table comes from immunoSEQ multiplex PCR, and its TCRdb copy is limited to in-frame clones, with some not included. Seen here are some 2,000,000 clones, approximately 94% observed once, and the top ten hold roughly 0.13%.

This chain uses TRBV6-6 with TRBJ2-2; tentatively, D is TRBD1 or TRBD2 (5 bases each). Sequences were obtained from naive CD4+ T cells sorted from blood. The subset is: CD45RA+ positively selected. The TCR comes from a man between 18 and 29 years old in good health. The CDR3 sequence: CASSGRMNTGELFF. In DNA form, the CDR3 reads TGTGCCAGCTCGGGACGGATGAACACCGGGGAGCTGTTTTTT.